This TCR beta chain is from a study of metastatic and nonmetastatic thyroid tumors. The CDR3 consists of 13 residues. CDR1 and CDR2 (germline): GTSNPN, SVGIG (reference sequence). The sample holds many counts of this clone. TCRdb reprocessed the PCR reads via MiXCR. The sample lists approximately 40,000 clones, less than 35% occurring once. Treatment of any kind had been given to no patient before thyroid surgery. The receptor was isolated from a male donor with papillary thyroid cancer or a benign thyroid nodule (not recorded which). Some clones in this sample may be carry-over from other donors' samples. The sample was blood. V gene TRBV30 combines with J gene TRBJ2-6, with no clear D. The CDR3 reads CASDPSGANVLTF. The CDR3 DNA is TGTGCATCAGACCCTTCCGGGGCCAACGTCCTGACTTTC.